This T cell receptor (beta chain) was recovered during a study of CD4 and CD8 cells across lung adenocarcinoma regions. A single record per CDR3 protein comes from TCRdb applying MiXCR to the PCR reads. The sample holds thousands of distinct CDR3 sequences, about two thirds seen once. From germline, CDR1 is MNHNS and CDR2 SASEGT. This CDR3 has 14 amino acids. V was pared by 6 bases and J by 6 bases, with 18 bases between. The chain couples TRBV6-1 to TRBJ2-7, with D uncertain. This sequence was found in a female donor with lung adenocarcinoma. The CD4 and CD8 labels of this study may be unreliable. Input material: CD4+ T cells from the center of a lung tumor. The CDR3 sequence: CASRKDAPLGEQYF. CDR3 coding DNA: TGTGCCAGCAGGAAGGACGCGCCTCTGGGCGAGCAGTACTTC.